The T cell receptor beta chain under discussion was sequenced for a study of blood T cell repertoires in COVID-19. For the study at large: PBMCs, B-cell-depleted T cells, or T cells were the source of the cDNA or gDNA that made up the material.

The protocol was immunoSEQ multiplex PCR, while the TCRdb copy is restricted to in-frame clones and leaves out a portion. The repertoire holds about 180,000 clones, with approximately 85% as singletons. The germline V gene encodes CDR1 SSHAT and CDR2 FNYEAQ (reference sequence). The CDR3 consists of 14 residues. With respect to this clone: One end of the junction varies from germline; a read error may be responsible.

V usage is TRBV7-7 and J usage is TRBJ2-7; TRBD2 matches at 8 bases. The origin of this receptor is a man aged 55-75 years with acute or convalescent COVID-19. The sample was peripheral blood. The CDR3 is CASSREGRGYEQYF. CDR3 in DNA: TGTGCTAGCAGCCGGGAGGGAAGAGGCTACGAGCAGTACTTC.